The following is a T cell receptor beta chain sequence with its context. What it binds is unknown. The source of the sample is a study of cytomegalovirus exposure and HLA in healthy donors. Study results and caveats: Rarity held for most TCR sequences, but there were some public TCRs that occurred in many donors.

Both 60 Vbeta primers and 13 Jbeta primers went into the PCR. TCRdb keeps only in-frame clones here, not all; method: immunoSEQ multiplex PCR. This table holds 150,000 to 200,000 clones, roughly four fifths found once. V shed 8 bases and J 4 bases; nucleotides not matched to a gene: 3. Germline V gene sequence: CDR1 MNHNY, CDR2 SVGAGI (reference sequence). The CDR3 has 12 amino acids. This receptor was obtained from a woman aged 25 to 39 in good health and CMV-seropositive. The sequenced sample consisted of PBMCs. The V and J genes are TRBV6-6 and TRBJ2-3; 7 bases align to TRBD1. DNA for the CDR3: TGTGCCAGCGAGGGGGCTGCAGATACGCAGTATTTT. Protein product: CASEGAADTQYF.